This passage covers 17 T cell receptor beta chains from one sample sequenced in a study of shared clonotypes between healthy human individuals (dated by TCRdb to 2018 to 2020). The library was prepared using the immunoSEQ multiplex PCR assay. The clones in this table, taken by TCRdb from immuneACCESS, are in-frame only. Not every clone is retained; where verified, under half of the shortfall comes from an unresolved V gene, and the cause of the rest is unknown. For this sample there are 950,000 to 1,100,000 clones; approximately 76% appear just once. The biggest ten clones account for less than 1.5% of the sample. Sequencing was done on a sample of memory CD4+ T cells sorted from blood. The cell subset or site label corresponds to: CD45RA-negative fraction. The receptors derive from a young man in good health.

This clone occurred once. Other DNA sequences in the same sample also yield this CDR3. The genes are TRBV5-4 and TRBJ1-2; 7 nucleotides agree with TRBD1. The germline gives CDR1 SGHNT, CDR2 YYREEE (reference sequence). The CDR3 consists of 13 residues. Losses at the gene ends were 5 bases for V and 5 bases for J; bases not matched to a gene: 6. In DNA, the CDR3 is TGTGCCAGCAGTTCGACAGGGTCGTATGGCTACACCTTC. Protein sequence: CASSSTGSYGYTF.

CDR3 DNA: TGTGCCAGCAGTGTACAGGGGCTGACCTACGAGCAGTACTTC. Amino acid sequence: CASSVQGLTYEQYF. This chain joins TRBV2 and TRBJ2-7, with TRBD1 identical over 7 bases. The CDR3 is made up of 14 amino acids. Germline CDR1 and CDR2: SNHLY and FYNNEI. The ends lost 4 bases at V and 2 bases at J; junction bases unmatched: 5.

The rearrangement joins TRBV5-5 to TRBJ2-7; D possibly corresponds to TRBD1 (6 bases). Trimming removed 4 bases from V and 3 bases from J, with 17 bases in between. This CDR3 has 15 amino acids. CDR1 SGHKS and CDR2 YYEKEE come from the germline V gene (reference sequence). In DNA form, the CDR3 reads TGTGCCAGCAGCCCCAACCCTGGGACAAGCTACGAGCAGTACTTC. Protein product: CASSPNPGTSYEQYF.

Only one count was recorded for this clone. The chain links TRBV19 to TRBJ1-4; D gene ambiguous. Trimming took off 3 bases at V and 8 bases at J, with 13 bases between the two ends. Germline assignment: CDR1 LNHDA and CDR2 SQIVND (reference sequence). This CDR3 is built from 14 residues. Here the CDR3 DNA reads TGTGCCAGTAGTATTAATCTACATTCGGAAAAACTGTTTTTT. This codes for CASSINLHSEKLFF.

The chain combines TRBV7-3 with TRBJ2-7; D gene uncertain. Trimming cost V 1 base and J 1 base, with 11 bases left between them. There are 15 residues in the CDR3. Germline loops: CDR1 SGHTA, CDR2 FQGTGA. CDR3 sequence: CASSLMGGPSYEQYF. CDR3 bases: TGTGCCAGCAGCTTAATGGGCGGCCCTTCCTACGAGCAGTACTTC.

The chain joins TRBV18 to TRBJ1-2; D call uncertain. The germline CDR1 and CDR2 sequences are KGHSH and LQKENI. Trimming left V 2 bases short and J 3 bases short, with 7 bases between. The CDR3 is 13 amino acids. CDR3 region: CASSPMADYGYTF. The CDR3 nucleotides are TGTGCCAGCTCACCAATGGCAGACTATGGCTACACCTTC.

This clone was observed a few times. The same CDR3 also results from other DNA sequences found in this sample. This chain joins TRBV30 and TRBJ2-5; D remains ambiguous. From germline, CDR1 is GTSNPN and CDR2 SVGIG (reference sequence). V was shortened by 3 bases and J by 1 base, with 3 bases between the two germline ends. This CDR3 region has 11 residues. The CDR3 is CAWRGQETQYF. DNA of the CDR3: TGTGCCTGGAGGGGCCAAGAGACCCAGTACTTC.

As to this clone: An end of the junction differs from the germline gene, which may be a read error. The chain employs TRBV7-7 and TRBJ2-1; 11 nucleotides match TRBD2. The length of the CDR3 is 14 residues. CDR1 SSHAT and CDR2 FNYEAQ come from the germline V gene (reference sequence). CDR3 region: CASSTGLAGNEQFF. The DNA of the CDR3 is TGTGCTAGCAGCACAGGACTAGCGGGCAATGAGCAGTTCTTC. The whole variable domain, filled in from reference TRBV7-7 and TRBJ2-1, reads GAGVSQSPRYKVTKRGQDVTLRCDPISSHATLYWYQQALGQGPEFLTYFNYEAQPDKSGLPSDRFSAERPEGSISTLTIQRTEQRDSAMYRCASSTGLAGNEQFFGPGTRLTVL.

The CDR3 DNA follows: TGTGCCAGTAGATTAGCGAGTCGCTACAATGAGCAGTTCTTC. This codes for CASRLASRYNEQFF. The chain carries TRBV19 and TRBJ2-1; D is perhaps TRBD2 (5 bases). Germline V gene data show CDR1 as LNHDA and CDR2 as SQIVND (reference sequence). V was trimmed by 6 bases and J by 3 bases, leaving 12 bases between them. This CDR3 contains 14 residues.

This chain uses TRBV30 with TRBJ1-6, with unresolved D. CDR3 size: 12 residues. V was trimmed by 3 bases and J by 11 bases, leaving 11 bases between them. Germline V gene data show CDR1 as GTSNPN and CDR2 as SVGIG (reference sequence). The CDR3, as DNA: TGTGCCTGGAGCTCATACGCCGCACCCCTCCACTTT. Protein: CAWSSYAAPLHF.

This chain links TRBV7-6 with TRBJ1-2; the match to TRBD1 covers 11 bases. CDR3 size: 15 residues. With 5 bases clipped from V and 4 bases from J, the junction kept 6 bases outside the gene matches. Germline CDR1 SGHVS, CDR2 FNYEAQ. CDR3 bases: TGTGCCAGCAGCCCAAAGGGGACAGGGGGCTATGGCTACACCTTC. Translating gives CASSPKGTGGYGYTF.

To note about this clone: The same CDR3 can be traced to other DNA sequences in this sample. This chain uses TRBV28 with TRBJ1-1, with a tentative D call TRBD1 (5 bases). The CDR3 loop spans 14 amino acids. V dropped 6 bases and J dropped 5 bases, with 16 bases sitting between them. Germline assignment: CDR1 MDHEN and CDR2 SYDVKM. CDR3 in DNA: TGTGCCAGCAGCCCCGGGGGGGTTGGAACTGAAGCTTTCTTT. It yields the protein CASSPGGVGTEAFF.

The V call is TRBV6-5, the J call TRBJ2-1, with a weak D call TRBD2 (5 bases). The CDR3 sequence is 13 residues long. CDR1 and CDR2 from the germline V gene are MNHEY and SVGAGI. V gave up 5 bases and J gave up 15 bases, with 20 bases separating them. CDR3 bases: TGTGCCAGCAGTCCCACGGACTCCCGGCACCTGTTCTTC. Translating it yields CASSPTDSRHLFF.

The chain is built from TRBV7-9 and TRBJ2-2; a weak D match, TRBD2 (5 bases). CDR1 and CDR2 (germline): SEHNR, FQNEAQ (reference sequence). V dropped 5 bases and J dropped 1 base, with 14 bases sitting between them. This CDR3 has 16 residues. Here the CDR3 reads CASSPASTLNTGELFF. DNA for the CDR3: TGTGCCAGCAGCCCGGCTAGCACCCTGAACACCGGGGAGCTGTTTTTT. The variable domain in full, with the rest retrieved from reference TRBV7-9 and TRBJ2-2, is DTGVSQNPRHKITKRGQNVTFRCDPISEHNRLYWYRQTLGQGPEFLTYFQNEAQLEKSRLLSDRFSAERPKGSFSTLEIQRTEQGDSAMYLCASSPASTLNTGELFFGEGSRLTVL.

This rearrangement joins TRBV7-2 to TRBJ2-5, with TRBD2 matching over 7 bases. The CDR3 sequence is 12 residues long. The V gene's germline CDR1 is SGHTA and CDR2 FQGNSA. Trimming took 3 bases from V and 9 from J; bases not matched to a gene: 4. The CDR3 protein is CASSFEGGPQYF. The CDR3 coding sequence is TGTGCCAGCAGCTTTGAGGGAGGGCCCCAGTACTTC.

V is TRBV15 and J is TRBJ1-5; D might be TRBD1 (5 bases). V was cut by 0 bases and J by 3 bases, with 12 bases left in between. CDR3 length: 16 amino acids. From germline, CDR1 is LNHNV and CDR2 YYDKDF (reference sequence). In nucleotides, the CDR3 is TGTGCCACCAGCAGAGAACCCGCAGGGATCAATCAGCCCCAGCATTTT. Translation: CATSREPAGINQPQHF.

This clone has only a few counts. The V gene is TRBV30, the J gene TRBJ1-1; D gene uncertain. V was shortened by 2 bases and J by 2 bases, with 15 bases between the two germline ends. This CDR3 is 15 amino acids long. The germline gives CDR1 GTSNPN, CDR2 SVGIG (reference sequence). DNA for the CDR3: TGTGCCTGGAGTTTGTCCAAAACGAGAAACACTGAAGCTTTCTTT. It codes for CAWSLSKTRNTEAFF.